Listed below are T cell receptor beta chains from one sample, sequenced in a study of T cell repertoires in cytomegalovirus infection. Via MiXCR, TCRdb re-called the reads, giving one row per CDR3 protein. Of around 330,000 distinct CDR3 sequences in the sample, roughly a sixth were seen once. The sample consisted of PBMCs. These receptors were taken from a human donor in good health (CMV status not recorded). Some clones in this sample may be carry-over from other donors' samples. Both conserved end residues are part of each CDR3. A D gene is named only where the DNA matches it firmly. Not all rows give a size; the values are once, few, many and, for expanded clones, a class.

v_gene	d_gene	abundance	j_gene	len	CDR3nt	CDR3aa
TRBV15	-	many	TRBJ1-4	15	TGTGCCACCAATACTCGGACAGCAACTAATGAAAAACTGTTTTTT	CATNTRTATNEKLFF
TRBV7-8	TRBD2	many	TRBJ2-3	15	TGTGCCAGCAGCTTTTTCGCGGGGGGGCGGGATACGCAGTATTTT	CASSFFAGGRDTQYF
TRBV11-3	-	-	TRBJ2-1	19	TGTGCCAGCAGCTTAACGGACAGCGATGGGCGGGGGTCCTACAATGAGCAGTTCTTC	CASSLTDSDGRGSYNEQFF
TRBV5-1	TRBD1	-	TRBJ1-6	15	TGCGCCAGCAGCTTGCTGGGACAGGGGGTATCACCCCTCCACTTT	CASSLLGQGVSPLHF
TRBV6-6	TRBD1	-	TRBJ2-1	16	TGTGCCAGCAGTTCGCCGGGACAGACGTCCTACAATGAGCAGTTCTTC	CASSSPGQTSYNEQFF
TRBV7-6	-	many	TRBJ2-5	12	TGTGCCAGCAGCTTTTTGTCGGAGACCCAGTACTTC	CASSFLSETQYF
TRBV27	-	few	TRBJ1-5	18	TGTGCCAGCAGTCCTTACCAGGATCAGATTTATAGCAATCAGCCCCAGCATTTT	CASSPYQDQIYSNQPQHF
TRBV6-5	-	-	TRBJ1-2	13	TGTGCCAGCAGCCCAAACCAGGGGCAGGGCTACACCTTC	CASSPNQGQGYTF
TRBV19	-	-	TRBJ1-5	15	TGTGCCAGTAGTCTCGGGACGACTTGGGGTCAGCCCCAGCATTTT	CASSLGTTWGQPQHF
TRBV7-8	-	many	TRBJ1-2	13	TGTGCCAGCAGCTCCGAGTTGGGATATGGCTACACCTTC	CASSSELGYGYTF
TRBV5-5	-	few	TRBJ1-4	16	TGTGCCAGCAGCTTGGGGGGGTCGGCATTGGGTGAAAAACTGTTTTTT	CASSLGGSALGEKLFF
TRBV19	TRBD1	-	TRBJ1-2	14	TGTGCCAGTAGTGCGGAACAGGGGCACTATGGCTACACCTTC	CASSAEQGHYGYTF
TRBV7-9	-	few	TRBJ2-2	15	TGTGCCAGCAGCTTTATGGGAACGAACACCGGGGAGCTGTTTTTT	CASSFMGTNTGELFF
TRBV4-1	-	-	TRBJ1-4	16	TGCGCCAGCAGCCAAGATATCGAGACAACTAATGAAAAACTGTTTTTT	CASSQDIETTNEKLFF
TRBV7-9	-	few	TRBJ2-7	13	TGTGCCAGCAGCTTAGTACCTGAATACGAGCAGTACTTC	CASSLVPEYEQYF
TRBV7-2	-	medium-sized	TRBJ2-1	13	TGTGCCAGCAGCTTATATTCGGTTGCTGAGCAGTTCTTC	CASSLYSVAEQFF
TRBV4-1	TRBD1	-	TRBJ2-5	16	TGCGCCAGCAGCTGGACGGGACAGGGGGCGCGAGAGACCCAGTACTTC	CASSWTGQGARETQYF
TRBV12-5	-	many	TRBJ2-2	15	TGTGCTAGTGTCTGGGGGACCGCGGTCACCGGGGAGCTGTTTTTT	CASVWGTAVTGELFF
TRBV7-2	-	many	TRBJ2-7	15	TGTGCCAGCAGCTTAAGCACTACGAGCTCCTACGAGCAGTACTTC	CASSLSTTSSYEQYF
TRBV7-2	-	many	TRBJ1-6	14	TGTGCCAGCAGCAGAGGGACGGGGGATGGAGCCCTCCACTTT	CASSRGTGDGALHF
TRBV12-3/TRBV12-4	TRBD1	few	TRBJ1-2	13	TGTGCCAGCAGTCTGACAGGGTGGGGGGGCTACACCTTC	CASSLTGWGGYTF
TRBV9	TRBD1	-	TRBJ1-1	14	TGTGCCAGCAGCGTGACAGGGTCGGACACTGAAGCTTTCTTT	CASSVTGSDTEAFF
TRBV20-1	-	-	TRBJ2-5	16	TGCAGTGCCCCCCTAGTGGCGGGGGCCTACGGGGAGACCCAGTACTTC	CSAPLVAGAYGETQYF
TRBV4-2	-	-	TRBJ2-5	12	TGTGCCAGCCCCCCTGGGGGAGAGACCCAGTACTTC	CASPPGGETQYF